Each of the 3 T cell receptor beta chains below was sequenced from the same sample in a study of cytomegalovirus exposure and HLA in healthy donors. PCR amplification relied on 60 Vbeta primers (plus 13 Jbeta primers). Generated by immunoSEQ multiplex PCR, the TCRdb table keeps only in-frame clones and is missing some. The data hold 90,000 to 110,000 clones, with roughly 12% observed a single time. Sequencing input: PBMCs. The receptors were sampled from a man aged 35 to 55 in good health and CMV-seropositive.

This clone showed up just a few times. The CDR3 reads CASQDQPGGNTEAFF. CDR3 in DNA: TGTGCCAGCCAAGATCAGCCCGGGGGAAACACTGAAGCTTTCTTT. The chain combines TRBV25-1 with TRBJ1-1; TRBD1 is a possible D gene (5 bases). Germline CDR1 MGHDK, CDR2 SYGVNS. Trimming shortened V by 8 bases and J by 2 bases, and 18 bases separated the two germline ends. The CDR3 spans 15 residues.

CDR3 protein: CASSPPDGTGTTGELFF. CDR3 sequence (DNA): TGTGCCAGCTCACCACCGGACGGGACAGGAACTACCGGGGAGCTGTTTTTT. The chain links TRBV18 to TRBJ2-2; 8 positions match TRBD1. Germline CDR1 KGHSH, CDR2 LQKENI. This CDR3 has 17 residues. J gave up 5 bases and V 0 bases, and 8 bases lay outside the gene matches.

This clone was seen more than once but under ten times. V is TRBV5-6 and J is TRBJ2-4; D possibly corresponds to TRBD1 (5 bases). Trimming pared 6 bases from V and 3 bases from J, leaving 13 bases between. The CDR3 has 14 residues. Per germline, CDR1 SGHDT and CDR2 YYEEEE. CDR3 loop: CASKTQVVKNIQYF. The CDR3 DNA reads TGTGCCAGCAAGACACAGGTAGTCAAAAACATTCAGTACTTC.